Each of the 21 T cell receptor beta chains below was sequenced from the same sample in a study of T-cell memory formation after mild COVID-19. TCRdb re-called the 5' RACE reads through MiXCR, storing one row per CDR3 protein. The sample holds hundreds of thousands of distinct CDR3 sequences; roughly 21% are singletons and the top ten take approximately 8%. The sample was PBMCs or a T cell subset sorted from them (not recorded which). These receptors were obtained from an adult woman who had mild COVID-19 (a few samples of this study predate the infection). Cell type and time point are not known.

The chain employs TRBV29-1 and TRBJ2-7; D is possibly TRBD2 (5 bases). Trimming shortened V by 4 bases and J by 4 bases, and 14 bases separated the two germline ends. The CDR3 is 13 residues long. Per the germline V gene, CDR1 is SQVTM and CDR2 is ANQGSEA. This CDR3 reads CSVATRAVYEQYF. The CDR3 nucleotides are TGCAGCGTTGCAACGAGGGCCGTATACGAGCAGTACTTC.

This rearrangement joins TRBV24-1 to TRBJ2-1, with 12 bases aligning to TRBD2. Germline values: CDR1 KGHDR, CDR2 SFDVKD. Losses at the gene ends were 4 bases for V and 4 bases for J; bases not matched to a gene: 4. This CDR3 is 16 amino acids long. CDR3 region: CATSDPSGRVYNEQFF. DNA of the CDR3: TGTGCCACCAGTGACCCTAGCGGGAGGGTTTACAATGAGCAGTTCTTC.

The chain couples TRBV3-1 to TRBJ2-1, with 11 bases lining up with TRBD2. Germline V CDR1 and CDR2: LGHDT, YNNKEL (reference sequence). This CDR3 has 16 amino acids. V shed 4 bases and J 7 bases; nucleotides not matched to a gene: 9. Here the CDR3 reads CASSRGLAGGFNEQFF. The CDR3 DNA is TGTGCCAGCAGCCGGGGGCTAGCGGGAGGTTTTAATGAGCAGTTCTTC.

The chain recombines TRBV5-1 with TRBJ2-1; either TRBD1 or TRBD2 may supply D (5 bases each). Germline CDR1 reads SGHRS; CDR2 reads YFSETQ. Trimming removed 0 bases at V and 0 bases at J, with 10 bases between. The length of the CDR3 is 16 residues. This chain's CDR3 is CASSLGGAHSYNEQFF. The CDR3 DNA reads TGCGCCAGCAGCTTGGGAGGGGCTCACTCCTACAATGAGCAGTTCTTC. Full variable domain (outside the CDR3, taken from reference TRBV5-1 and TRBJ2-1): KAGVTQTPRYLIKTRGQQVTLSCSPISGHRSVSWYQQTPGQGLQFLFEYFSETQRNKGNFPGRFSGRQFSNSRSEMNVSTLELGDSALYLCASSLGGAHSYNEQFFGPGTRLTVL.

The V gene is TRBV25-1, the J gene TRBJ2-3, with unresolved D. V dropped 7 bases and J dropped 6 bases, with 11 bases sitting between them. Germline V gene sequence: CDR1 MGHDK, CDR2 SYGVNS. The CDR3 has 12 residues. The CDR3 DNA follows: TGTGCCAGCACCTTGGCAGGCGATACGCAGTATTTT. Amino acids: CASTLAGDTQYF.

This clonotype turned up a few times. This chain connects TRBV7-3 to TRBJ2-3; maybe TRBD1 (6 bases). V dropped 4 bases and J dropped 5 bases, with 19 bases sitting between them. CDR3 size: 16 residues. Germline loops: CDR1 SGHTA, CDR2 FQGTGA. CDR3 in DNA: TGTGCCAGCAGCTCCCTGGGGGCGGATGAGGGAGATACGCAGTATTTT. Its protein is CASSSLGADEGDTQYF.

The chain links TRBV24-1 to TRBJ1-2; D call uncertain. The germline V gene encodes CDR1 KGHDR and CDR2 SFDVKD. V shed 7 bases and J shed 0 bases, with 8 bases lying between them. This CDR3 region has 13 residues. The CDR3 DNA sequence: TGTGCCACCAGCCAAAGATCTAACTATGGCTACACCTTC. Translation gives CATSQRSNYGYTF.

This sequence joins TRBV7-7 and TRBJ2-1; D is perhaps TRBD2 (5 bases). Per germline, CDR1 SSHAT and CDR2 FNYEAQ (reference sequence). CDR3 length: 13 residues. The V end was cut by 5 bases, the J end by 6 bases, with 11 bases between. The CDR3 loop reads CASSRVRGNEQFF. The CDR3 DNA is TGTGCCAGCAGCCGCGTACGGGGCAATGAGCAGTTCTTC.

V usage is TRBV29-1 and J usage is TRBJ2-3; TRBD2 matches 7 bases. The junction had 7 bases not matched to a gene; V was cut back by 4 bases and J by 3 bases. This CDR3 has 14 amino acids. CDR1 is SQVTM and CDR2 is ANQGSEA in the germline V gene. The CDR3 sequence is CSVAGRVKTDTQYF. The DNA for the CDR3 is TGCAGCGTTGCGGGGAGGGTTAAAACAGATACGCAGTATTTT.

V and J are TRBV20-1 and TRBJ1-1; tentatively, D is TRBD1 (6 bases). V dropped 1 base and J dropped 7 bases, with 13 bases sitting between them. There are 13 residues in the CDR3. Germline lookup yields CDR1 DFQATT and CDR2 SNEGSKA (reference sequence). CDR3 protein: CSARVPGQIEAFF. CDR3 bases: TGCAGTGCTAGAGTCCCGGGACAAATTGAAGCTTTCTTT.

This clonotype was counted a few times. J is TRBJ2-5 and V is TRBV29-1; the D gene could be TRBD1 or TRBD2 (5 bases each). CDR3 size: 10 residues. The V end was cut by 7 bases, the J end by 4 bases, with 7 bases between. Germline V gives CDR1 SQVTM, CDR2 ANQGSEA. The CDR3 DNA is TGCAGCGCTGGGGGAGAGACCCAGTACTTC. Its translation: CSAGGETQYF.

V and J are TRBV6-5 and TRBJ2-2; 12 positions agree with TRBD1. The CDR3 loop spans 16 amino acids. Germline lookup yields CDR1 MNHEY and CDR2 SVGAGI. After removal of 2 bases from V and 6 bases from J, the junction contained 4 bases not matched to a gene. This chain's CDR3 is CASSYMGQGAAGELFF. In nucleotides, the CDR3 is TGTGCCAGCAGTTACATGGGACAGGGGGCCGCCGGGGAGCTGTTTTTT.

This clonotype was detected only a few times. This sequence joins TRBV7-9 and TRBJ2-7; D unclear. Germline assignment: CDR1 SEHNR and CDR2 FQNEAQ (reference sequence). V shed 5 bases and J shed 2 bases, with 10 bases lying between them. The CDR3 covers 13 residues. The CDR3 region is CASSPRATYEQYF. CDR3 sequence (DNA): TGTGCCAGCAGCCCAAGGGCCACCTACGAGCAGTACTTC.

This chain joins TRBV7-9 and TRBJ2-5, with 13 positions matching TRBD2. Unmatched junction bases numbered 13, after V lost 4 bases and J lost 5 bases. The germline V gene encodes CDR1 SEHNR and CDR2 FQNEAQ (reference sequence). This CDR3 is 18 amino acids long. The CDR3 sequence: CASSSGLAGLQGGETQYF. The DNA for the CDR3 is TGTGCCAGCAGCTCGGGACTAGCGGGGCTCCAGGGGGGCGAGACCCAGTACTTC.

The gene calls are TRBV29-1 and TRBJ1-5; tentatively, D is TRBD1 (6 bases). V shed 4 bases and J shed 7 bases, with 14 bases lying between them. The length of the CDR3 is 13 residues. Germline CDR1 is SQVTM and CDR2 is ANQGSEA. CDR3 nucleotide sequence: TGCAGCGTTGGGCAGGGGATCGGGCAGCCCCAGCATTTT. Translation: CSVGQGIGQPQHF.

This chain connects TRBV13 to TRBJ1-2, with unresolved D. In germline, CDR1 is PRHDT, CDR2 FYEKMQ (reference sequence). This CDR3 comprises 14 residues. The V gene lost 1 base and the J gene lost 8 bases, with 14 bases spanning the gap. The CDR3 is CASSLDSRIQGYTF. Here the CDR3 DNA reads TGTGCCAGCAGCTTAGATTCGCGAATCCAGGGCTACACCTTC. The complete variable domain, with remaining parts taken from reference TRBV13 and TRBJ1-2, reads AAGVIQSPRHLIKEKRETATLKCYPIPRHDTVYWYQQGPGQDPQFLISFYEKMQSDKGSIPDRFSAQQFSDYHSELNMSSLELGDSALYFCASSLDSRIQGYTFGSGTRLTVV.

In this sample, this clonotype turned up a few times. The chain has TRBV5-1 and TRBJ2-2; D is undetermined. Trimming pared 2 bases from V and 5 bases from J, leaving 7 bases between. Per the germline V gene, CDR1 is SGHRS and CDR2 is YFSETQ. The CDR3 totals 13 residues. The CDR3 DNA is TGCGCCAGCAGCTTCCTCCAAACCGGGGAGCTGTTTTTT. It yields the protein CASSFLQTGELFF.

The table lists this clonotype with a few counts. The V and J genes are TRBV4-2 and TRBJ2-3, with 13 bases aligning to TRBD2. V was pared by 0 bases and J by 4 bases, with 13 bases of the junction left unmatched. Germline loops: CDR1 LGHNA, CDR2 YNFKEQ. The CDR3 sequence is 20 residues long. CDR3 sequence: CASSQEGGTSGAPMPDTQYF. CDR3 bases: TGTGCCAGCAGCCAAGAAGGGGGGACTAGCGGGGCCCCGATGCCAGATACGCAGTATTTT.

The CDR3 DNA is TGTGCCAGCAGCTTAATAGCGGGGGAGATCAGCACAGATACGCAGTATTTT. This encodes CASSLIAGEISTDTQYF. J is TRBJ2-3 and V is TRBV11-2; the match to TRBD2 covers 9 bases. V dropped 2 bases and J dropped 0; count of bases not matched to a gene: 6. CDR1 is SGHAT and CDR2 is FQNNGV in the germline V gene. This CDR3 region has 17 residues.

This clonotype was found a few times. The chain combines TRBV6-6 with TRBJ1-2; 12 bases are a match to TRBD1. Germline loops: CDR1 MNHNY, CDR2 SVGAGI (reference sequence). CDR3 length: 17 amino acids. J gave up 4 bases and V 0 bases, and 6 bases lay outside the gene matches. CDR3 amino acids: CASSYSRGTGGLYGYTF. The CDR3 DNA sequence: TGTGCCAGCAGTTACTCAAGAGGGACAGGGGGCCTCTATGGCTACACCTTC.

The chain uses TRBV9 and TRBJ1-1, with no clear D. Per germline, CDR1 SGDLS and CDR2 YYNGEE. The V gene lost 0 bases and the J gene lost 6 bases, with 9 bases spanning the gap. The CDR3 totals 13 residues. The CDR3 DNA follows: TGTGCCAGCAGCGTAGTCCTCTGGGCTGAAGCTTTCTTT. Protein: CASSVVLWAEAFF.